There are many counts of the clone carrying this T cell receptor beta chain. Its specificity is unknown. Coverage ceases 3 residues before the CDR3 finishes, and the germline J gene fills in the end. With V trimmed by 4 bases and J by 5 bases, 6 bases remained unmatched. Germline CDR1 is GTSNPN and CDR2 is SVGIG (reference sequence). The CDR3 runs to 13 residues. The data originate from a study of T cell clonality in common variable immunodeficiency. Study results and limitations: The cause of increased CVID clonality remains unclear without subpopulation sequencing.

Some clones are missing from TCRdb's copy, which holds only in-frame ones; the method was immunoSEQ multiplex PCR. This sample carries tens of thousands of clones and no singletons, and around 2.1% goes to the top ten. This chain connects TRBV30 to TRBJ1-1; 8 bases fit TRBD1. This receptor was obtained from a person aged 18 to 70 in good health. The sample taken for sequencing was peripheral blood mononuclear cells. CDR3 sequence: CAWTTGVGTEAFF. CDR3 DNA (partial): TGTGCCTGGACGACAGGGGTGGGGACTGAA.